These T cell receptor beta chains were read from a single sample in a study of blood T cells in healthy people across ages. TCRdb passed the 5' RACE reads through MiXCR, listing each CDR3 protein once. Among 1.5 million to 2 million distinct CDR3 sequences, around 40% were seen once, and the ten largest hold approximately 22%. What was sequenced was blood. The origin of the receptors is a human donor in good health. Both conserved end residues are part of each CDR3. A D gene is named only where the DNA matches it firmly. Some rows mark clone size as missing; the rest say once, few, many or name a class of expanded clone.

size: .; D: TRBD1; J: TRBJ1-2; V: TRBV18; DNA: TGTGCCAGCTCACCAGGGACAGGGGTTGACTATGGCTACACCTTC; CDR3: CASSPGTGVDYGYTF
size: .; D: TRBD2; J: TRBJ2-3; V: TRBV20-1; DNA: TGCAGTGCTAGGGGGACTAGCGGGGCCACAGATACGCAGTATTTT; CDR3: CSARGTSGATDTQYF
size: .; D: .; J: TRBJ1-5; V: TRBV2; DNA: TGTGCCAGCAGGGCCCGGACCGGGAGATCGAATCAGCCCCAGCATTTT; CDR3: CASRARTGRSNQPQHF
size: few; D: TRBD1; J: TRBJ2-1; V: TRBV12-5; DNA: TGTGCTAGTGGTTCGACAGGGGTCGCCTACAATGAGCAGTTCTTC; CDR3: CASGSTGVAYNEQFF
size: few; D: .; J: TRBJ1-4; V: TRBV6-5; DNA: TGTGCCAGCAGTTACCGTTTTCAGGGAGTCGGCGAAAAACTGTTTTTT; CDR3: CASSYRFQGVGEKLFF
size: .; D: .; J: TRBJ1-2; V: TRBV7-2; DNA: TGTGCCAGCAGCTACAAACAACAGGGATATGTTGGCTACACCTTC; CDR3: CASSYKQQGYVGYTF
size: .; D: TRBD2; J: TRBJ2-1; V: TRBV6-2/TRBV6-3; DNA: TGTGCCAGCAGGCCCTCTAGCGGGCGCTCCTACAATGAGCAGTTCTTC; CDR3: CASRPSSGRSYNEQFF
size: few; D: TRBD1; J: TRBJ1-2; V: TRBV29-1; DNA: TGCAGCGCCCGCTCTCCGACAGGGGTTGAAACTAACTATGGCTACACCTTC; CDR3: CSARSPTGVETNYGYTF
size: .; D: .; J: TRBJ2-7; V: TRBV7-2; DNA: TGTGCCAGCAGCCTCGAAACTAGCAAATCCTACGAGCAGTACTTC; CDR3: CASSLETSKSYEQYF
size: few; D: TRBD1; J: TRBJ2-7; V: TRBV7-2; DNA: TGTGCCAGCAGCCTTCTGCCCGGGACAGACTCCTACGAGCAGTACTTC; CDR3: CASSLLPGTDSYEQYF
size: .; D: TRBD1; J: TRBJ1-2; V: TRBV4-1; DNA: TGCGCCAGCAGCCCCCACAGGGGCACTAACTATGGCTACACCTTC; CDR3: CASSPHRGTNYGYTF
size: few; D: .; J: TRBJ1-2; V: TRBV14; DNA: TGTGCCAGCAGCCAAGATGGGGGCATACCCTACACCTTC; CDR3: CASSQDGGIPYTF
size: .; D: .; J: TRBJ2-7; V: TRBV7-2; DNA: TGTGCCAGCAGCCCAGAACAGGGCTGCGAGCAGTACTTC; CDR3: CASSPEQGCEQYF
size: .; D: .; J: TRBJ2-2; V: TRBV7-2; DNA: TGTGCCAGCAGCTTAGGTGTGATCGGGGAGCTGTTTTTT; CDR3: CASSLGVIGELFF
size: .; D: TRBD1; J: TRBJ2-1; V: TRBV5-5; DNA: TGTGCCAGCAGCTCCCAGGGGGCGCTGGGGAACAATGAGCAGTTCTTC; CDR3: CASSSQGALGNNEQFF
size: .; D: .; J: TRBJ2-5; V: TRBV27; DNA: TGTGCCAGCAGTTTATTACCCAGGGCCGAGACCCAGTACTTC; CDR3: CASSLLPRAETQYF
size: .; D: .; J: TRBJ1-1; V: TRBV20-1; DNA: TGCAGTGCATCCCCCCCCGGGGGCAGGGGCACTGAAGCTTTCTTT; CDR3: CSASPPGGRGTEAFF
size: many; D: TRBD2; J: TRBJ2-5; V: TRBV29-1; DNA: TGCAGCGTTGAGGGCGGGGGAGAGACCCAGTACTTC; CDR3: CSVEGGGETQYF
size: many; D: TRBD1; J: TRBJ2-7; V: TRBV6-5; DNA: TGTGCCAGCAGTAAACAGGGGGCTGACTACGAGCAGTACTTC; CDR3: CASSKQGADYEQYF
size: .; D: .; J: TRBJ2-1; V: TRBV20-1; DNA: TGCAGTGTTAAGACAGAGCGATCAAACAATGAGCAGTTCTTC; CDR3: CSVKTERSNNEQFF
size: .; D: TRBD1; J: TRBJ1-2; V: TRBV7-2; DNA: TGTGCCAGCAGCCAACCCAGACAGGGGGCGGATGGCTACACCTTC; CDR3: CASSQPRQGADGYTF
size: few; D: .; J: TRBJ2-4; V: TRBV7-2; DNA: TGTGCCAGCAGCTCCCGGAGTGGCGAGGGGAGCATTCAGTACTTC; CDR3: CASSSRSGEGSIQYF
size: few; D: .; J: TRBJ2-1; V: TRBV20-1; DNA: TGCAGTGCTAGACCAGGGGGGAGGAATGAGCAGTTCTTC; CDR3: CSARPGGRNEQFF
size: many; D: .; J: TRBJ2-7; V: TRBV27; DNA: TGTGCCAGCAGTTGGGACAACTACGAGCAGTACTTC; CDR3: CASSWDNYEQYF
size: .; D: .; J: TRBJ2-7; V: TRBV6-6; DNA: TGTGCCAGCGGCATGACGGGCAGCTCCTACGAGCAGTACTTC; CDR3: CASGMTGSSYEQYF
size: .; D: TRBD2; J: TRBJ2-5; V: TRBV3-1; DNA: TGTGCCAGCAGCCAAGATTTCGGAAGCGGGGGGCTTGAGACCCAGTACTTC; CDR3: CASSQDFGSGGLETQYF
size: few; D: TRBD1; J: TRBJ2-5; V: TRBV4-3; DNA: TGCGCCAGCAGCCAGGGACAGGGTCAGACCCAGTACTTC; CDR3: CASSQGQGQTQYF
size: few; D: .; J: TRBJ2-1; V: TRBV5-1; DNA: TGCGCCAGGGAACAGCGATACCAAAATAAGGGGTTCGGCTCCTACAATGAGCAGTTCTTC; CDR3: CAREQRYQNKGFGSYNEQFF
size: .; D: TRBD1; J: TRBJ1-2; V: TRBV12-3/TRBV12-4; DNA: TGTGCCAGCAGTTACCTCCGGGACAGGGGCTTAATCTATGGCTACACCTTC; CDR3: CASSYLRDRGLIYGYTF
size: .; D: .; J: TRBJ2-7; V: TRBV20-1; DNA: TGCAGTGCACCCCGTGGGGCGTACGAGCAGTACTTC; CDR3: CSAPRGAYEQYF
size: .; D: .; J: TRBJ2-7; V: TRBV28; DNA: TGTGCCAGCACCGTAGGAGGGGAGCAGTACTTC; CDR3: CASTVGGEQYF
size: .; D: .; J: TRBJ2-5; V: TRBV29-1; DNA: TGCAGCGTTATGGGGGTCGAGACCCAGTACTTC; CDR3: CSVMGVETQYF
size: once; D: .; J: TRBJ2-7; V: TRBV28; DNA: TGTGCCAGCAGTCAGTTTGCGGAGCAGTATTTCTCCTACGAGCAGTACTTC; CDR3: CASSQFAEQYFSYEQYF
size: .; D: .; J: TRBJ2-5; V: TRBV7-2; DNA: TGTGCCAGCAGCCTTCTGACAGGTCAAGAGTCCCAGTACTTC; CDR3: CASSLLTGQESQYF
size: .; D: .; J: TRBJ1-2; V: TRBV7-2; DNA: TGTGCCAGCAGCTTAGCCTACAGTGTCAGCTACTATGGCTACACCTTC; CDR3: CASSLAYSVSYYGYTF
size: few; D: .; J: TRBJ1-2; V: TRBV12-3/TRBV12-4; DNA: TGTGCCAGCAGTAGTGACAGAACTCTTGGCTACACCTTC; CDR3: CASSSDRTLGYTF
size: .; D: .; J: TRBJ1-2; V: TRBV6-5; DNA: TGTGCCAGCAGATCACGGGGGAGTAACTATGGCTACACCTTC; CDR3: CASRSRGSNYGYTF
size: .; D: .; J: TRBJ1-6; V: TRBV6-2/TRBV6-3; DNA: TGTGCCAGCAGTTACTCGACGGCAGGGGTCCTTTATAATTCACCCCTCCACTTT; CDR3: CASSYSTAGVLYNSPLHF
size: .; D: .; J: TRBJ2-7; V: TRBV29-1; DNA: TGCAGCGTTGAGAGACTCCTACCCTACGAGCAGTACTTC; CDR3: CSVERLLPYEQYF